This record concerns one T cell receptor beta chain sequence. Its antigen is unidentified. The donors were adults (healthy and HIV-negative) with no recent acute infections or vaccinations. The table came from immunoSEQ multiplex PCR; TCRdb's copy has only in-frame clones and leaves some out. The data show some 2,000,000 clones, with about 94% seen just once and around 0.13% held by the top ten. This sample is part of a study of shared clonotypes between healthy human individuals. Study background: Per donor, CD8 memory used one plate, CD8 naive used two, CD4 memory used three and CD4 naive used three. The study's findings and limits: Between a handful of donors, naive CD4 clonotypes were shared at a level of around 5.2%.

Sequenced sample: naive CD4+ T cells sorted from blood. The subset denotes: CD45RA+ positively selected. The clonotype originates from a man aged 18 to 29 in good health.

The CDR3 is CASSRGTGSYEQYF. The DNA for the CDR3 is TGTGCCAGCAGCCGAGGGACAGGGTCCTACGAGCAGTACTTC. The chain has TRBV11-2 and TRBJ2-7, with 9 bases that match TRBD1. J was trimmed by 1 base and V by 5 bases; bases with no gene match: 3. This CDR3 is built from 14 residues. Germline assignment: CDR1 SGHAT and CDR2 FQNNGV. Supplemented by reference TRBV11-2 and TRBJ2-7, the full variable domain reads EAGVAQSPRYKIIEKRQSVAFWCNPISGHATLYWYQQILGQGPKLLIQFQNNGVVDDSQLPKDRFSAERLKGVDSTLKIQPAKLEDSAVYLCASSRGTGSYEQYFGPGTRLTVT.